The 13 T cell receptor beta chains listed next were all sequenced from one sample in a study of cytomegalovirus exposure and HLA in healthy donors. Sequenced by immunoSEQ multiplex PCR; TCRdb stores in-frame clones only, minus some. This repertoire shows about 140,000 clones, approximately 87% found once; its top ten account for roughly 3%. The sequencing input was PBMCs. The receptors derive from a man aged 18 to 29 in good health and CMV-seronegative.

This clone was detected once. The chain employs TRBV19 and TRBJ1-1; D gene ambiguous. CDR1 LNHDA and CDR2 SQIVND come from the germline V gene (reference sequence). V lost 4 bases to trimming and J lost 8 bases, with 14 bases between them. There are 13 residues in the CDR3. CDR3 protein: CASSSRERSEAFF. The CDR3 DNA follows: TGTGCCAGTAGTAGCAGAGAGCGGTCGGAAGCTTTCTTT.

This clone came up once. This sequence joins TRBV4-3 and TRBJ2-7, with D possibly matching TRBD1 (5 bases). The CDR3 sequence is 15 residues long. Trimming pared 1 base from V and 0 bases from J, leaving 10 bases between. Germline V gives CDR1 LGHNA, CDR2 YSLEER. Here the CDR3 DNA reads TGCGCCAGCAGCCAAGGACAGTCTGGCTCCTACGAGCAGTACTTC. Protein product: CASSQGQSGSYEQYF.

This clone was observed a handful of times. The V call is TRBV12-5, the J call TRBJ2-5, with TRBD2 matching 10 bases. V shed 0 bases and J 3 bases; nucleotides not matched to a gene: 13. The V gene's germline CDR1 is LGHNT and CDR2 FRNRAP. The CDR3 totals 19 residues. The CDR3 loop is CASGLVQVSGGKVEETQYF. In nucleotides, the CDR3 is TGTGCTAGTGGTTTGGTACAAGTTAGCGGGGGGAAAGTAGAAGAGACCCAGTACTTC.

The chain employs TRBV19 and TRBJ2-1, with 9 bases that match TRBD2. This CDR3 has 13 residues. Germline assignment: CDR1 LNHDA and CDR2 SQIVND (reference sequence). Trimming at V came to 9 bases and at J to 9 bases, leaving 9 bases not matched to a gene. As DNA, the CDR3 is TGTGCCAGCTGTAGCGGGAGTAGAACTGAGCAGTTCTTC. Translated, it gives CASCSGSRTEQFF.

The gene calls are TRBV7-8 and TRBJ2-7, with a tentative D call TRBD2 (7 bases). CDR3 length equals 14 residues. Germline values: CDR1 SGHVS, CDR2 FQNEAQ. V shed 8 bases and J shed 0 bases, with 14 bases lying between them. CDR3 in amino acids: CASGGRGSSYEQYF. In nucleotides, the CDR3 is TGTGCCAGCGGGGGGAGGGGGAGCTCCTACGAGCAGTACTTC.

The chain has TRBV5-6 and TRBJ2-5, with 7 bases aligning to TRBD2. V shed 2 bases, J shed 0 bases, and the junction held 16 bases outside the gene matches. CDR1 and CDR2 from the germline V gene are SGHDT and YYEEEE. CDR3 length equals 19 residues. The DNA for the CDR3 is TGTGCCAGCAGCTTTTCTCGCTACCTAAGCGGGGTCAACCAAGAGACCCAGTACTTC. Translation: CASSFSRYLSGVNQETQYF.

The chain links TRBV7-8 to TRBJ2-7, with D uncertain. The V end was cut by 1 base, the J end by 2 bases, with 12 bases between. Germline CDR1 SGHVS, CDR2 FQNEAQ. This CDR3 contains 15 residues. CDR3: CASSLVRSRTYEQYF. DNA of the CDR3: TGTGCCAGCAGCTTAGTTCGAAGCAGGACCTACGAGCAGTACTTC.

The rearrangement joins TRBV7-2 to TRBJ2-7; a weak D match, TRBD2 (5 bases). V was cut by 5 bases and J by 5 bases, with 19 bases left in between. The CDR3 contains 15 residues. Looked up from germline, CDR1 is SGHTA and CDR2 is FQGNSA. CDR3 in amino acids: CASSLRQTKEDEQYF. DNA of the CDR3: TGTGCCAGCAGCCTCAGACAAACCAAGGAGGACGAGCAGTACTTC. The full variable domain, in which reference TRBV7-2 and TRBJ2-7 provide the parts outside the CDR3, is GAGVSQSPSNKVTEKGKDVELRCDPISGHTALYWYRQSLGQGLEFLIYFQGNSAPDKSGLPSDRFSAERTGGSVSTLTIQRTQQEDSAVYLCASSLRQTKEDEQYFGPGTRLTVT.

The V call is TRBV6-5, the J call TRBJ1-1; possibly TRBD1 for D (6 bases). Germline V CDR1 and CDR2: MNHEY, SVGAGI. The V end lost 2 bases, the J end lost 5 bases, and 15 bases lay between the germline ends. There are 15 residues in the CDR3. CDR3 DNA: TGTGCCAGCAGTTACGGGGGAAGGGGGGGTACTGAAGCTTTCTTT. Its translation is CASSYGGRGGTEAFF.

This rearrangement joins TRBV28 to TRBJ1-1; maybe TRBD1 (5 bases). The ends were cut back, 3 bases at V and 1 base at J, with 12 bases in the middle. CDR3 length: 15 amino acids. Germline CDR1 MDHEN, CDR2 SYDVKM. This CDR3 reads CASSFGDTGNTEAFF. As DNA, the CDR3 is TGTGCCAGCAGTTTTGGAGATACAGGGAACACTGAAGCTTTCTTT.

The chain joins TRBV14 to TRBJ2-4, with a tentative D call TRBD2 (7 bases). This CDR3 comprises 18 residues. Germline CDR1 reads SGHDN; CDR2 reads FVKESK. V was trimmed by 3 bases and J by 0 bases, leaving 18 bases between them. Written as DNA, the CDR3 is TGTGCCAGCAGCCAGGGGAGGGGGATCGGGAAAGCCAAAAACATTCAGTACTTC. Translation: CASSQGRGIGKAKNIQYF.

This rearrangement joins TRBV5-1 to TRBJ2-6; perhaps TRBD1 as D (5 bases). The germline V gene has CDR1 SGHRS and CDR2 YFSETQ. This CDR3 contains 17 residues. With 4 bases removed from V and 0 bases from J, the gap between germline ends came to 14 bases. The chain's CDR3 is CASSPTGPISGANVLTF. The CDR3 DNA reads TGCGCCAGCAGCCCTACAGGACCGATCTCTGGGGCCAACGTCCTGACTTTC.

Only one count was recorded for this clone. CDR3 residues: CASRTGGSNQPQHF. The CDR3 nucleotides are TGTGCCAGTAGGACAGGGGGAAGCAATCAGCCCCAGCATTTT. The gene calls are TRBV19 and TRBJ1-5; 9 bases are shared with TRBD1. V dropped 6 bases and J dropped 1; count of bases not matched to a gene: 1. This CDR3 has 14 residues. Germline V lookup: CDR1 LNHDA, CDR2 SQIVND (reference sequence).